Listed here are 9 T cell receptor beta chains from one sample, sequenced in a study of beta chain features in type 1 diabetes. General study points: Researchers report that Type 1 diabetes patients had moderately but significantly shorter TCRB CDR3s across all four CD4+ subsets.

Their antigens are not known. cDNA synthesis used the whole RNA isolate, giving expressed TCRB sequences. Using immunoSEQ multiplex PCR, the repertoire was profiled, and TCRdb retains in-frame clones only, with some absent. The sample consists of 300,000 or so clones, roughly an eighth of them appearing once. What was sequenced was naive CD4+ T cells from blood. These receptors all come from a man aged 25 to 40 with type 1 diabetes.

This clone was observed a few times. The chain is built from TRBV5-1 and TRBJ2-3; 8 bases align to TRBD2. CDR3 length: 14 residues. CDR1 and CDR2 from the germline V gene are SGHRS and YFSETQ. The trim removed 10 bases at V and 2 bases at J, leaving 9 bases unmatched. Here the CDR3 reads CACQRESFTDTQYF. CDR3 coding DNA: TGCGCCTGCCAGCGGGAGTCCTTCACAGATACGCAGTATTTT.

The chain is built from TRBV15 and TRBJ1-1; D ambiguous. From germline, CDR1 is LNHNV and CDR2 YYDKDF (reference sequence). This CDR3 is 15 amino acids long. Trimming cost V 0 bases and J 2 bases, with 10 bases left between them. CDR3 DNA: TGTGCCACCAGCAGAGATCCCGGGTCTAACACTGAAGCTTTCTTT. As protein: CATSRDPGSNTEAFF.

The chain employs TRBV9 and TRBJ2-7; D remains ambiguous. The CDR3 sequence is 15 residues long. Trimming removed 0 bases at V and 2 bases at J, with 12 bases between. Per the germline V gene, CDR1 is SGDLS and CDR2 is YYNGEE. CDR3 coding DNA: TGTGCCAGCAGCGTAGATCCCCAGGCGACCTACGAGCAGTACTTC. It codes for CASSVDPQATYEQYF.

This chain joins TRBV30 and TRBJ2-1; 11 bases are shared with TRBD2. The germline V gene has CDR1 GTSNPN and CDR2 SVGIG (reference sequence). The CDR3 covers 17 residues. V lost 4 bases to trimming and J lost 7 bases; unmatched junction nucleotides: 15. The CDR3, as DNA: TGTGCCTGGACTCCCAAAATAGCGGGAGGGCCTCCTAATGAGCAGTTCTTC. Translated: CAWTPKIAGGPPNEQFF.

V usage is TRBV7-3 and J usage is TRBJ2-4; tentatively, D is TRBD2 (5 bases). The V end lost 1 base, the J end lost 4 bases, and 11 bases lay between the germline ends. Germline-derived CDR1 and CDR2 are SGHTA and FQGTGA. The length of the CDR3 is 15 residues. CDR3 coding DNA: TGTGCCAGCAGCTTAAGGTCCGGGGTGAAAAACATTCAGTACTTC. Translating gives CASSLRSGVKNIQYF.

The chain combines TRBV18 with TRBJ1-1; D unclear. The CDR3 is 13 amino acids. V was cut by 2 bases and J by 8 bases, with 12 bases left in between. The germline CDR1 and CDR2 sequences are KGHSH and LQKENI. CDR3 sequence reads: CASSPRREGEAFF. The CDR3 bases are TGTGCCAGCTCACCAAGGAGGGAAGGAGAAGCTTTCTTT. Full variable domain (remainder filled in from reference TRBV18 and TRBJ1-1): NAGVMQNPRHLVRRRGQEARLRCSPMKGHSHVYWYRQLPEEGLKFMVYLQKENIIDESGMPKERFSAEFPKEGPSILRIQQVVRGDSAAYFCASSPRREGEAFFGQGTRLTVV.

This clone was counted between two and nine times. The chain recombines TRBV27 with TRBJ2-6; 10 nucleotides align to TRBD1. The CDR3 runs 16 residues. Germline V gene sequence: CDR1 MNHEY, CDR2 SMNVEV (reference sequence). The J segment lost 2 bases and the V segment lost 7 bases, leaving 5 bases of the junction unmatched. This chain's CDR3 is CASMDRGRTGANVLTF. The CDR3 nucleotides read TGTGCCAGCATGGACAGGGGGAGGACTGGGGCCAACGTCCTGACTTTC.

The chain recombines TRBV10-3 with TRBJ1-2; 7 bases fit TRBD1. CDR3 length: 15 residues. With V trimmed by 5 bases and J by 5 bases, 11 bases remained unmatched. The germline CDR1 and CDR2 sequences are ENHRY and SYGVKD. CDR3 bases: TGTGCCATCAGTAAAGAGGGGGCAGCTTTATATGGCTACACCTTC. Protein product: CAISKEGAALYGYTF.

The chain uses TRBV27 and TRBJ2-1, with D hard to call. The CDR3 length is 14 residues. Per the germline V gene, CDR1 is MNHEY and CDR2 is SMNVEV (reference sequence). V was cut by 6 bases and J by 2 bases, with 11 bases left in between. CDR3 coding DNA: TGTGCCAGCAGCCGAGGCCTGACCTACAATGAGCAGTTCTTC. It yields the protein CASSRGLTYNEQFF.